The 12 T cell receptor beta chains listed next were all sequenced from one sample in a study of Ad26.COV2.S vaccination and SARS-CoV-2 variants. Treatment indicated: roughly 19 received Ad26.COV2.S at low or high dose, single or two shots; five or six received placebo; per-sample allocation not given. Vaccine and placebo recipients were sampled on day 63 after the first injection. Sequenced by immunoSEQ multiplex PCR; TCRdb stores in-frame clones only, minus some. Among just under 250,000 clones listed, around 87% were seen once. This sample comprised peripheral blood, obtained in a trial of Ad26.COV2.S vaccine versus placebo. The receptors originated from a person aged 18-60 years who received the Ad26.COV2.S COVID-19 vaccine or a placebo.

The chain uses TRBV9 and TRBJ2-1; a possible D gene is TRBD1 (7 bases). This CDR3 spans 14 amino acids. Between the trimmed V and J ends, which lost 2 bases and 8 bases, there was a span of 14 bases. Germline V gene lookup returns CDR1 SGDLS and CDR2 YYNGEE. For the CDR3, the DNA is TGTGCCAGCAGCGTCAGGGGGGTTTGGGATGAGCAGTTCTTC. Its translation is CASSVRGVWDEQFF.

V and J are TRBV4-1 and TRBJ1-3; tentative D call: TRBD1 (5 bases). The CDR3 is made up of 15 amino acids. The V end lost 1 base, the J end lost 4 bases, and 11 bases lay between the germline ends. The germline V gene encodes CDR1 MGHRA and CDR2 YSYEKL. CDR3 residues: CASSQGGLEGNTIYF. In DNA form, the CDR3 reads TGCGCCAGCAGCCAAGGGGGCCTTGAGGGAAACACCATATATTTT.

This chain joins TRBV6-5 and TRBJ2-5; the match to TRBD1 covers 8 bases. The V gene end was trimmed by 6 bases and the J gene end by 6 bases; junction bases not matched to a gene: 6. Per the germline V gene, CDR1 is MNHEY and CDR2 is SVGAGI. CDR3 length: 13 amino acids. CDR3 amino acids: CASSLGQGQTQYF. The DNA for the CDR3 is TGTGCCAGCAGCCTCGGACAGGGACAGACCCAGTACTTC.

V and J are TRBV14 and TRBJ1-2, with TRBD1 matching over 7 bases. The CDR3 runs to 13 residues. Germline CDR1 and CDR2: SGHDN and FVKESK. The V segment lost 1 base and the J segment 8 bases; nucleotides outside the gene matches: 4. The CDR3 nucleotides are TGTGCCAGCAGCCAAGTCGAACAGGGGGGCTACACCTTC. Translation gives CASSQVEQGGYTF.

The chain carries TRBV5-6 and TRBJ1-3, with TRBD1 matching over 7 bases. V lost 3 bases, J lost 2 bases, and 2 bases stayed unmatched. CDR1 is SGHDT, CDR2 YYEEEE, per germline. The CDR3 has 14 amino acids. The CDR3 bases are TGTGCCAGCAGCTCCGACAGGGCTGGAAACACCATATATTTT. This encodes CASSSDRAGNTIYF. Supplemented by reference TRBV5-6 and TRBJ1-3, the full variable domain reads DAGVTQSPTHLIKTRGQQVTLRCSPKSGHDTVSWYQQALGQGPQFIFQYYEEEERQRGNFPDRFSGHQFPNYSSELNVNALLLGDSALYLCASSSDRAGNTIYFGEGSWLTVV.

The rearrangement uses TRBV3-1 (or the pseudogene TRBV3-2) and TRBJ2-7; D not resolved. Germline V lookup: CDR1 LGHDT, CDR2 YNNKEL (reference sequence). The V gene lost 1 base and the J gene lost 3 bases, with 10 bases spanning the gap. The CDR3 loop spans 14 amino acids. CDR3 nucleotide sequence: TGTGCCAGCAGCCAAGGGATACTAATCTACGAGCAGTACTTC. This encodes CASSQGILIYEQYF.

The gene calls are TRBV3-1 (or the pseudogene TRBV3-2) and TRBJ2-5; unclear D gene. Trimming took off 0 bases at V and 1 base at J, with 15 bases between the two ends. From germline, CDR1 is LGHDT and CDR2 YNNKEL (reference sequence). The CDR3 sequence is 17 residues long. The CDR3 nucleotides read TGTGCCAGCAGCCAAGATTTAGGTAGAACAGCCCAAGAGACCCAGTACTTC. Its translation: CASSQDLGRTAQETQYF.

This clone was counted a single time. CDR3 amino acids: CARGRDSIGETQYF. CDR3 sequence (DNA): TGTGCCCGTGGGAGGGATAGTATAGGGGAGACCCAGTACTTC. V and J are TRBV30 and TRBJ2-5, with TRBD2 identical over 7 bases. The CDR3 is made up of 14 amino acids. CDR1 and CDR2 (germline): GTSNPN, SVGIG (reference sequence). The J segment lost 5 bases and the V segment lost 8 bases, leaving 14 bases of the junction unmatched.

This clone was found a few times. The rearrangement joins TRBV3-1 (or the pseudogene TRBV3-2) to TRBJ2-5; 9 nucleotides agree with TRBD2. This CDR3 is built from 16 residues. V gave up 4 bases and J gave up 5 bases; unmatched junction bases: 11. The V gene's germline CDR1 is LGHDT and CDR2 YNNKEL (reference sequence). The CDR3 DNA follows: TGTGCCAGCAGCCTTCTAGCGGGGATTGAACAGGAGACCCAGTACTTC. Encoded protein: CASSLLAGIEQETQYF.

J is TRBJ2-2 and V is TRBV11-3; 7 bases are a match to TRBD2. The CDR3 contains 15 residues. V gave up 5 bases and J gave up 0 bases; unmatched junction bases: 3. From germline, CDR1 is SGHNT and CDR2 YENEEA. Here the CDR3 DNA reads TGTGCCAGCAGCCCGGGACTATCGAACACCGGGGAGCTGTTTTTT. Amino acid sequence: CASSPGLSNTGELFF.

The rearrangement links TRBV12-3 or TRBV12-4 to TRBJ2-7; 7 bases align to TRBD1. The CDR3 covers 12 residues. CDR3 protein: CASSLGNRGLGV. DNA of the CDR3: TGTGCCAGCAGTTTAGGAAACAGGGGCCTGGGGGTC.

The CDR3, as DNA: TGCGCCAGCAGCCAAGGAGAGGGAAGCTCCTATAATTCACCCCTCCACTTT. Protein: CASSQGEGSSYNSPLHF. V is TRBV4-1 and J is TRBJ1-6; D gene uncertain. Germline CDR1 MGHRA, CDR2 YSYEKL. There are 17 residues in the CDR3. With 1 base removed from V and 0 bases from J, the gap between germline ends came to 10 bases.